This T cell receptor (beta chain) is from a study of shared clonotypes between healthy human individuals. Findings and caveats of the study: In several donors, about 5% of naive CD4 clonotypes appeared in common.

Note on this clone: Antigen unknown.

Germline V gives CDR1 MDHEN, CDR2 SYDVKM. Trimming cost V 6 bases and J 1 base; bases outside gene matches: 3. The CDR3 spans 14 residues. The deep-level immunoSEQ assay was used. Method: immunoSEQ multiplex PCR; TCRdb's copy keeps in-frame clones and lacks some. The repertoire includes 2,500,000 or so clones, just under 95% of them detected once, and 0.3% to 0.4% sits in the top ten. The chain recombines TRBV28 with TRBJ2-7; 10 nucleotides match TRBD2. This receptor was identified in a man between 18 and 29 years old in good health. Some clones in this sample may be carry-over from other donors' samples. The sample consisted of naive CD4+ T cells from PBMCs. Stated subset: CD45RA+ positively selected. The chain's CDR3 is CASRQAGGSYEQYF. DNA for the CDR3: TGTGCCAGCAGACAAGCGGGAGGGTCCTACGAGCAGTACTTC.